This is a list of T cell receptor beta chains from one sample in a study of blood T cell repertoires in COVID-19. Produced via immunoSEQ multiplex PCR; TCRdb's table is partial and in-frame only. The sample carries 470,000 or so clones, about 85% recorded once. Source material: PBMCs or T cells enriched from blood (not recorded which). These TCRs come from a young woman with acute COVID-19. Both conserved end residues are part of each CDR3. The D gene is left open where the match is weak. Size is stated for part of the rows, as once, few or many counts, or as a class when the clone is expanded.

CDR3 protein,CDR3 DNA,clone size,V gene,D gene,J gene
CAWRGGGSENTIYF,TGTGCCTGGAGAGGGGGCGGTTCAGAAAACACCATATATTTT,-,TRBV30,TRBD1,TRBJ1-3
CASSRVSYEQYF,TGTGCCAGCAGCCGAGTATCCTACGAGCAGTACTTC,-,TRBV7-9,-,TRBJ2-7
CASSVSSSGLANEQFF,TGTGCCAGCAGCGTATCATCGTCCGGACTAGCAAATGAGCAGTTCTTC,-,TRBV9,TRBD2,TRBJ2-1
CASSEGAGGNSYEQYF,TGTGCCAGCAGTGAAGGAGCGGGAGGTAACTCCTACGAGCAGTACTTC,-,TRBV2,TRBD2,TRBJ2-7
CASSLSGYQPQHF,TGTGCCAGCAGTTTATCGGGGTATCAGCCCCAGCATTTT,-,TRBV28,-,TRBJ1-5
CASSIDTVNTGELFF,TGTGCCAGTAGTATAGATACGGTAAACACCGGGGAGCTGTTTTTT,-,TRBV19,-,TRBJ2-2
CASSPGTGAHSTNEKLFF,TGTGCCAGCAGCCCCGGGACAGGGGCTCACTCAACTAATGAAAAACTGTTTTTT,few,TRBV7-9,TRBD1,TRBJ1-4
CASSLTVASGGSQETQYF,TGTGCCAGCAGCTTAACTGTCGCTAGCGGGGGATCCCAAGAGACCCAGTACTTC,-,TRBV7-3,TRBD2,TRBJ2-5
CASTGWEETQYF,TGTGCCAGTACAGGGTGGGAAGAGACCCAGTACTTC,-,TRBV19,-,TRBJ2-5
CASSQPGDLPQHF,TGCGCCAGCAGCCAGCCGGGGGATCTGCCCCAGCATTTT,-,TRBV4-1,-,TRBJ1-5
CASSALFGQGNNNEQFF,TGTGCCAGCAGCGCGTTATTTGGGCAGGGAAACAACAATGAGCAGTTCTTC,-,TRBV5-4,-,TRBJ2-1
CASSFGQALYEQYF,TGTGCCAGCAGCTTTGGACAGGCTCTCTACGAGCAGTACTTC,-,TRBV11-2,TRBD1,TRBJ2-7
CASSLSGGYEQFF,TGCGCCAGCAGCTTGTCAGGGGGCTATGAGCAGTTCTTC,-,TRBV5-1,TRBD1,TRBJ2-1
CASSRGPFGGQPQHF,TGTGCCAGCAGTCGAGGACCTTTCGGGGGGCAGCCCCAGCATTTT,-,TRBV27,-,TRBJ1-5
CASGADRGYGYTF,TGTGCTAGTGGTGCCGACAGGGGCTATGGCTACACCTTC,-,TRBV12-5,TRBD1,TRBJ1-2
CASSIAGTDTQYF,TGTGCCAGTAGTATAGCGGGCACAGATACGCAGTATTTT,-,TRBV19,-,TRBJ2-3
CASSPGNRETQYF,TGTGCCAGTAGTCCGGGGAACCGGGAGACCCAGTACTTC,-,TRBV19,-,TRBJ2-5
CSVPGTSGMADTQYF,TGCAGCGTCCCCGGGACTAGCGGTATGGCGGATACGCAGTATTTT,-,TRBV29-1,TRBD2,TRBJ2-3
CASSDGQAALVNTEAFF,TGCGCCAGCAGTGATGGACAGGCAGCCTTGGTGAACACTGAAGCTTTCTTT,-,TRBV10-1,TRBD1,TRBJ1-1
CASIDSWRDEQFF,TGTGCCAGCATAGACTCCTGGAGGGATGAGCAGTTCTTC,-,TRBV2,-,TRBJ2-1
CASSHRDYQETQYF,TGTGCCAGCAGCCACCGGGACTACCAAGAGACCCAGTACTTC,-,TRBV5-4,-,TRBJ2-5
CASSLSGKDTQYF,TGTGCCAGCAGTTTATCCGGGAAAGATACGCAGTATTTT,-,TRBV12-3/TRBV12-4,-,TRBJ2-3
CASTGDRRSHEQYF,TGTGCCAGCACCGGGGACAGGCGTTCCCACGAGCAGTACTTC,-,TRBV6-5,TRBD1,TRBJ2-7
CARSGTASSPLHF,TGTGCCAGGTCCGGGACAGCCAGCTCACCCCTCCACTTT,-,TRBV2,TRBD1,TRBJ1-6
CASNPGPWEEAFF,TGTGCCAGTAATCCAGGGCCTTGGGAAGAAGCTTTCTTT,once,TRBV19,-,TRBJ1-1
CASTTVGGYPSETQYF,TGTGCCAGCACTACAGTTGGAGGGTACCCCTCGGAGACCCAGTACTTC,-,TRBV28,-,TRBJ2-5
CARSLSSAFSFPTGNRDTQYF,TGTGCCAGAAGCTTGTCTTCGGCTTTCTCATTCCCCACAGGGAATAGGGATACGCAGTATTTT,-,TRBV5-3,-,TRBJ2-3
CASKPGEGANYGYTF,TGTGCCAGCAAACCGGGAGAGGGGGCGAACTATGGCTACACCTTC,-,TRBV2,TRBD1,TRBJ1-2
CASQNTEAFF,TGTGCCAGCCAGAACACTGAAGCTTTCTTT,-,TRBV28,-,TRBJ1-1
CATSRGRQGLDYGYTF,TGTGCCACCAGCAGAGGTCGACAGGGCCTAGACTATGGCTACACCTTC,-,TRBV15,TRBD1,TRBJ1-2
CASSLQRGGGEQFF,TGTGCCAGCAGCTTACAGCGGGGGGGAGGCGAGCAGTTCTTC,-,TRBV7-2,TRBD2,TRBJ2-1
CASRTDTDTQYF,TGTGCCAGCAGGACAGACACAGATACGCAGTATTTT,-,TRBV2,-,TRBJ2-3
CASSARSGETQYF,TGCGCCAGCAGCGCCCGGAGTGGGGAGACCCAGTACTTC,-,TRBV4-3,-,TRBJ2-5
CASSESRDKNIQYF,TGCGCCAGCAGTGAGTCGAGGGACAAAAACATTCAGTACTTC,-,TRBV10-2,-,TRBJ2-4
CASSLVAGGAPLTDTQYF,TGTGCCAGCAGCTTAGTAGCGGGGGGGGCCCCCCTCACAGATACGCAGTATTTT,-,TRBV7-9,TRBD2,TRBJ2-3
CASEGEKLFF,TGTGCCAGTGAGGGAGAAAAACTGTTTTTT,-,TRBV21-1,-,TRBJ1-4